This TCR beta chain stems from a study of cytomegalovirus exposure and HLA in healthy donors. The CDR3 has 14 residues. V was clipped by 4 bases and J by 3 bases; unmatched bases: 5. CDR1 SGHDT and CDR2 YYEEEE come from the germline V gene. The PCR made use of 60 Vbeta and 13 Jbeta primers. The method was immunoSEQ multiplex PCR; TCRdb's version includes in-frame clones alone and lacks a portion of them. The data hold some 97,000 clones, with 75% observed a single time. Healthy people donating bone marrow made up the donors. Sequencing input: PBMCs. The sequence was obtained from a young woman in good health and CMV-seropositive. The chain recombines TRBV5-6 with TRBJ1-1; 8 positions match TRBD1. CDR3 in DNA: TGTGCCAGCAGCGAACAGGGGGTGGACACTGAAGCTTTCTTT. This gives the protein CASSEQGVDTEAFF. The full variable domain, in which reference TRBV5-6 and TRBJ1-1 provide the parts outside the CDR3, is DAGVTQSPTHLIKTRGQQVTLRCSPKSGHDTVSWYQQALGQGPQFIFQYYEEEERQRGNFPDRFSGHQFPNYSSELNVNALLLGDSALYLCASSEQGVDTEAFFGQGTRLTVV.